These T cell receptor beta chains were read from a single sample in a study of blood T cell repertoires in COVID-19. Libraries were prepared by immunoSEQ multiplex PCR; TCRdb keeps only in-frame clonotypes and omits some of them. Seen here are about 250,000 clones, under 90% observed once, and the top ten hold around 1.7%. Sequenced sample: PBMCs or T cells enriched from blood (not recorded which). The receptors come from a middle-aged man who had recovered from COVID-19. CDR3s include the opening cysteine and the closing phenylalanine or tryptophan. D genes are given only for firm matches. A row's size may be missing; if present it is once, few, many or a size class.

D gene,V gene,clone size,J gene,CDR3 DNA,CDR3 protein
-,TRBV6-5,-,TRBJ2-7,TGTGCCAGCAGTTACTCCCTAGGTAACTACGAGCAGTACTTC,CASSYSLGNYEQYF
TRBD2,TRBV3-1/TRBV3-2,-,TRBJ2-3,TGTGCCAGCAGCGCCAGGACTAGCGGGGGCACAGATACGCAGTATTTT,CASSARTSGGTDTQYF
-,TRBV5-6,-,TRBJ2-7,TGTGCCAGCAGCCCCCGCTTAGGGGAAGAGTACGAGCAGTACTTC,CASSPRLGEEYEQYF
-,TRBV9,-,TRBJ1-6,TGTGCCAGCAGCGCCCGCGGGGCTAATTCACCCCTCCACTTT,CASSARGANSPLHF
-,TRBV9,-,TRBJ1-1,TGTGCCAGCAGCGTCGAACGGGGATGGGCTGAAGCTTTCTTT,CASSVERGWAEAFF
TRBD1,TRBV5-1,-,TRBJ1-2,TGCGCCAGCAGCGCCACGACAGGGGGGTATGGCTACACCTTC,CASSATTGGYGYTF
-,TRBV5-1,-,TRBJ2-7,TGCGCCAGCAGCTTGGCCGGACAGTACGAGCAGTACTTC,CASSLAGQYEQYF
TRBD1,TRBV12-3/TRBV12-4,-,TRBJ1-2,TGTGCCAGCAGACTGACAGGGGGTACTTTTAACTTCTTC,CASRLTGGTFNFF
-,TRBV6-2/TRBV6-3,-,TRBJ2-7,TGTGCCAGCAGTGCCGGAGGGGTCGAGCAGTACTTC,CASSAGGVEQYF
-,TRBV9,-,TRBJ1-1,TGTGCCAGCAGCGTGGGGGCAGGGTTAAACACTGAAGCTTTCTTT,CASSVGAGLNTEAFF
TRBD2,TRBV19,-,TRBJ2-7,TGTGCCAGTAGTATTTCCCGACTAGCGGGAGGGAAGCACTACGAGCAGTACTTC,CASSISRLAGGKHYEQYF
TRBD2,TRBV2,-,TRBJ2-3,TGTGCCAGCAGTCGGGACGGAGCGGGGCTCGGAGATACGCAGTATTTT,CASSRDGAGLGDTQYF
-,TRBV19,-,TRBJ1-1,TGTGCCAGTAGTGAGACAGGTGTCAACACTGAAGCTTTCTTT,CASSETGVNTEAFF
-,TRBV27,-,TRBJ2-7,TGTGCCAGCAGTTTATCCATCAGATACGAGCAGTACTTC,CASSLSIRYEQYF
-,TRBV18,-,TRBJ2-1,TGTGCCAGCTCACGGGACACCGATGAGCAGTTCTTC,CASSRDTDEQFF
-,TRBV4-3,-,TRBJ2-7,TGCGCCAGCAGCCAATCATATAACAGGGCCTACGAGCAGTACTTC,CASSQSYNRAYEQYF
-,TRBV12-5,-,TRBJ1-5,TGTGCTAGTGGTTTATCACAGGTTAGCAATCAGCCCCAGCATTTT,CASGLSQVSNQPQHF
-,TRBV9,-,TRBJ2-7,TGTGCCAGCAGCGTAGGAGTGTTTAGCTCCTACGAGCAGTACTTC,CASSVGVFSSYEQYF
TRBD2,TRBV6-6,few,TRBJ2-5,TGTGCCAGCAGTCAACCTAGCGGCCATCGTGGGACCCAGTACTTC,CASSQPSGHRGTQYF
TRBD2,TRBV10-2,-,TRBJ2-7,TGCGCCAGCAGTGAGTCCGTCGCGGGAGGGTGGTACGAGCAGTACTTC,CASSESVAGGWYEQYF
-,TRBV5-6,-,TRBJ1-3,TGTGCCAGCAGCGTACAGGGTTTTGGAAACACCATATATTTT,CASSVQGFGNTIYF
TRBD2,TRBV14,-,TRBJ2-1,TGTGCCAGCAGCCCCGGGACTAGCGGGCGTGAGCAGTTCTTC,CASSPGTSGREQFF
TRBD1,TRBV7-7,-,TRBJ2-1,TGTGCCAGCAGCCGCGATTGGGACAGTGAGCAGTTCTTC,CASSRDWDSEQFF
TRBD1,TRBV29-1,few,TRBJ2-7,TGCAGCGGCCGGGACAGCTCCTACGAGCAGTACTTC,CSGRDSSYEQYF
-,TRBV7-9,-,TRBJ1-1,TGTGCCAGCAGCTTAGCCGAGTCCCTGGGAGGGTCGAAGGCTTTCTTT,CASSLAESLGGSKAFF
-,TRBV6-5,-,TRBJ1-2,TGTGCCAGCACCCCCAGTCCTAACTATGGCTACACCTTC,CASTPSPNYGYTF
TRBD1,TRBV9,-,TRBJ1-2,TGTGCCAGCAGCTCGGACAGGGGAAGCTACACCTTC,CASSSDRGSYTF
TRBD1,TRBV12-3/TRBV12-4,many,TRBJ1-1,TGTGCCAGCAGCAACAGGGGGGGCACTGAAGCTTTCTTT,CASSNRGGTEAFF
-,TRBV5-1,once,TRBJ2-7,TGCGCCAGCAGCTTGGGACTAGGCCTAAGCTCCTACGAGCAGTACTTC,CASSLGLGLSSYEQYF
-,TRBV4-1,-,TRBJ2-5,TGCGCCAGCAGCCGGACTCTGGAGACAGGACCTCGGGGGGCCCAGTACTTC,CASSRTLETGPRGAQYF
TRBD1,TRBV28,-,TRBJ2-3,TGTGCCAGCAGGACAGGGGGTGCAGATACGCAGTATTTT,CASRTGGADTQYF
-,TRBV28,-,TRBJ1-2,TGTGCCAGCAGGGGGGTGCGGGGCGCGGGTGGCTACACCTTC,CASRGVRGAGGYTF
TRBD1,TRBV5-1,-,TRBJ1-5,TGCGCCAGCAGCTGGACAGGGGGCAATCAGCCCCAGCATTTT,CASSWTGGNQPQHF
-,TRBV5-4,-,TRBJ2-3,TGTGCCAGCAGCTTGGATTTGCAGAACACAGATACGCAGTATTTT,CASSLDLQNTDTQYF
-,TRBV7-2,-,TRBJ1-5,TGTGCCAGCAGCGCATTACTTCAGGAGCCCCAGCATTTT,CASSALLQEPQHF
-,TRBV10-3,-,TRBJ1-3,TGTGCCATCAGTGAAACGGGGTTTGGAAACACCATATATTTT,CAISETGFGNTIYF
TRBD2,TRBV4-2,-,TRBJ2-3,TGTGCCAGCAGCCAACGAGCGGGGAGGGGAGCAGATACGCAGTATTTT,CASSQRAGRGADTQYF
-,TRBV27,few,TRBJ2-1,TGTGCCAGCAGTTTCGACAGGAACAATGAGCAGTTCTTC,CASSFDRNNEQFF
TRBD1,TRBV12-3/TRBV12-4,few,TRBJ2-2,TGTGCCAGCAGGGGACAGCTCACCGGGGAGCTGTTTTTT,CASRGQLTGELFF
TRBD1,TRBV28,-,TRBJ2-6,TGTGCCAGCAGTTCAGGCGACAGGGTTCTTGCCGGGGCCAACGTCCTGACTTTC,CASSSGDRVLAGANVLTF
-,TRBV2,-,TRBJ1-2,TGTGCCAGCATTGTAGGGGCAGTACTGGGCGGCGGCTACACCTTC,CASIVGAVLGGGYTF
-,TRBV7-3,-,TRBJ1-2,TGTGCCAGCAGCCCTTACAGGAACTATGGCTACACCTTC,CASSPYRNYGYTF